This TCR beta chain emerged from a study of cytomegalovirus exposure and HLA in healthy donors. Regarding the study as a whole: As was reported, the HLA-A and HLA-B alleles of most subjects were accurately predicted from TCR beta sequences. Later on, an analysis showed TCR association rates differing by HLA locus, with DRB1 the most and HLA-C the fewest. In a later analysis, TCR beta V- and J-gene trimming was associated with a missense DCLRE1C variant. Earlier analysis yielded a pattern in which most TCR beta V segments were productive about 90% or about 30% of the time.

The germline gives CDR1 SGHTA, CDR2 FQGTGA. V shed 0 bases and J 1 base; nucleotides not matched to a gene: 8. The CDR3 totals 18 residues. Of note for this clone: Its target is unknown.

The PCR used 60 Vbeta and 13 Jbeta primers. TCRdb keeps only in-frame clones here, not all; method: immunoSEQ multiplex PCR. Of approximately 190,000 clones in the sample, around 84% were seen once. The source is a woman between 45 and 65 years old in good health and CMV-seropositive. Specimen: PBMCs. The chain is built from TRBV7-3 and TRBJ2-5; 10 positions match TRBD1. In DNA form, the CDR3 reads TGTGCCAGCAGCTTAACAGGGCGACAGGGGGCTTTCCAAGAGACCCAGTACTTC. Residues: CASSLTGRQGAFQETQYF.